A single sample gave rise to the 32 T cell receptor beta chains below, sequenced in a study of T-cell memory formation after mild COVID-19. Using its own MiXCR run on the 5' RACE reads, TCRdb lists one record per CDR3 protein. The sample contains approximately 170,000 distinct CDR3 sequences, 10% to 15% of which appear only once. Sequenced: PBMCs or a T cell subset sorted from them (not recorded which). These receptors all come from a man younger than 35 who had mild COVID-19 (a few samples of this study predate the infection). Cell type and time point are not known.

The chain has TRBV7-2 and TRBJ1-5; D gene unclear. V was shortened by 4 bases and J by 1 base, with 14 bases between the two germline ends. Germline assignment: CDR1 SGHTA and CDR2 FQGNSA. This CDR3 region has 16 residues. This CDR3 reads CASSSNHFLSNQPQHF. CDR3 DNA sequence: TGTGCCAGCAGCTCAAACCATTTCCTGAGCAATCAGCCCCAGCATTTT. Using reference TRBV7-2 and TRBJ1-5 for the parts outside the CDR3, the full variable domain is GAGVSQSPSNKVTEKGKDVELRCDPISGHTALYWYRQSLGQGLEFLIYFQGNSAPDKSGLPSDRFSAERTGGSVSTLTIQRTQQEDSAVYLCASSSNHFLSNQPQHFGDGTRLSIL.

The sample holds many counts of this clonotype. V usage is TRBV7-9 and J usage is TRBJ1-1, with unresolved D. Germline-derived CDR1 and CDR2 are SEHNR and FQNEAQ (reference sequence). V dropped 5 bases and J dropped 0 bases, with 1 base sitting between them. This CDR3 spans 11 amino acids. CDR3 protein: CASSLNTEAFF. The CDR3 DNA sequence: TGTGCCAGCAGCCTGAACACTGAAGCTTTCTTT. Full variable domain (remainder filled in from reference TRBV7-9 and TRBJ1-1): DTGVSQNPRHKITKRGQNVTFRCDPISEHNRLYWYRQTLGQGPEFLTYFQNEAQLEKSRLLSDRFSAERPKGSFSTLEIQRTEQGDSAMYLCASSLNTEAFFGQGTRLTVV.

This clonotype was counted only a few times. The chain recombines TRBV6-5 with TRBJ2-1, with 7 bases lining up with TRBD2. The CDR3 is 14 amino acids. V dropped 7 bases and J dropped 8; count of bases not matched to a gene: 11. Germline V gene sequence: CDR1 MNHEY, CDR2 SVGAGI. CDR3 amino acids: CASNPLAGRDEQFF. The CDR3 DNA is TGTGCCAGCAACCCGCTAGCAGGGAGGGATGAGCAGTTCTTC.

The V call is TRBV7-2, the J call TRBJ1-5, with a possible D match to TRBD1 (5 bases). The germline gives CDR1 SGHTA, CDR2 FQGNSA. The V gene lost 5 bases and the J gene lost 9 bases, with 11 bases spanning the gap. There are 12 residues in the CDR3. The CDR3 is CASSLGLGPQHF. CDR3 DNA: TGTGCCAGCAGCCTGGGGCTAGGGCCCCAGCATTTT. Using reference TRBV7-2 and TRBJ1-5 for the parts outside the CDR3, the full variable domain is GAGVSQSPSNKVTEKGKDVELRCDPISGHTALYWYRQSLGQGLEFLIYFQGNSAPDKSGLPSDRFSAERTGGSVSTLTIQRTQQEDSAVYLCASSLGLGPQHFGDGTRLSIL.

This chain's CDR3 is CASSIVPSEAFF. CDR3 in DNA: TGTGCCAGTAGTATAGTTCCCTCGGAAGCTTTCTTT. The rearrangement uses TRBV19 and TRBJ1-1; D call uncertain. Germline V lookup: CDR1 LNHDA, CDR2 SQIVND (reference sequence). This CDR3 has 12 amino acids. The V and J ends lost 1 base and 8 bases respectively, with 8 bases between them.

This clonotype showed up just a few times. This rearrangement joins TRBV28 to TRBJ2-5; either TRBD1 or TRBD2 may supply D (6 bases each). Germline-derived CDR1 and CDR2 are MDHEN and SYDVKM. The CDR3 is 12 residues long. V dropped 8 bases and J dropped 2 bases, with 9 bases sitting between them. In nucleotides, the CDR3 is TGTGCCAGCGGAGGGGGACAAGAGACCCAGTACTTC. Translation gives CASGGGQETQYF.

This clonotype was counted between two and nine times. The CDR3 region is CSVRTNTGELFF. CDR3 bases: TGCAGCGTTCGGACCAACACCGGGGAGCTGTTTTTT. The genes are TRBV29-1 and TRBJ2-2; D is undetermined. Germline V lookup: CDR1 SQVTM, CDR2 ANQGSEA. With 5 bases removed from V and 2 bases from J, the gap between germline ends came to 6 bases. The CDR3 has 12 residues.

The chain recombines TRBV19 with TRBJ1-5; 8 bases fit TRBD1. CDR3 size: 16 residues. Germline V gene lookup returns CDR1 LNHDA and CDR2 SQIVND (reference sequence). Trimming at V came to 3 bases and at J to 1 base, leaving 5 bases not matched to a gene. In DNA, the CDR3 is TGTGCCAGTAGTATTCGGCGACAGGGGAGCAATCAGCCCCAGCATTTT. As protein: CASSIRRQGSNQPQHF. The variable domain in full, completed from reference TRBV19 and TRBJ1-5, reads DGGITQSPKYLFRKEGQNVTLSCEQNLNHDAMYWYRQDPGQGLRLIYYSQIVNDFQKGDIAEGYSVSREKKESFPLTVTSAQKNPTAFYLCASSIRRQGSNQPQHFGDGTRLSIL.

The rearrangement joins TRBV7-3 to TRBJ2-2; 7 bases agree with TRBD2. The germline gives CDR1 SGHTA, CDR2 FQGTGA. The CDR3 length is 14 residues. Trimming cost V 5 bases and J 4 bases; bases outside gene matches: 4. The CDR3 sequence: CASSRTSITGELFF. DNA of the CDR3: TGTGCCAGCAGCCGGACTAGTATCACCGGGGAGCTGTTTTTT.

The rearrangement links TRBV7-2 to TRBJ1-2; no clear D. Germline values: CDR1 SGHTA, CDR2 FQGNSA. The CDR3 spans 13 residues. V lost 5 bases, J lost 6 bases, and 13 bases lay in between. CDR3 sequence reads: CASSPSARHGYTF. The CDR3 region has the DNA TGTGCCAGCAGCCCCTCCGCCAGGCATGGCTACACCTTC.

This clonotype appeared a few times. V gene TRBV6-5 combines with J gene TRBJ1-5; tentatively, D is TRBD1 (6 bases). Trimming shortened V by 6 bases and J by 7 bases, and 10 bases separated the two germline ends. The CDR3 contains 12 residues. Germline assignment: CDR1 MNHEY and CDR2 SVGAGI. CDR3 sequence (DNA): TGTGCCAGCAGCCACAGGGCCCAGCCCCAGCATTTT. Its translation is CASSHRAQPQHF.

This clonotype was seen a handful of times. The chain carries TRBV15 and TRBJ2-5, with D perhaps matching TRBD1 or TRBD2 (5 bases each). Germline V CDR1 and CDR2: LNHNV, YYDKDF (reference sequence). CDR3 length: 14 residues. V lost 1 base, J lost 4 bases, and 10 bases lay in between. The CDR3 bases are TGTGCCACCAGCAGAGGAAGGGGACGAGAGACCCAGTACTTC. Its translation is CATSRGRGRETQYF.

This clonotype was detected a few times. This chain connects TRBV28 to TRBJ2-2; the D is unclear. Looked up from germline, CDR1 is MDHEN and CDR2 is SYDVKM. Deletions cut 4 bases from V and 1 base from J, with 7 bases between. CDR3 length: 14 residues. CDR3 in DNA: TGTGCCAGCAGTTCCCGACTGAACACCGGGGAGCTGTTTTTT. Protein product: CASSSRLNTGELFF.

This clonotype was recorded a few times. The gene calls are TRBV18 and TRBJ2-7; the D is unclear. V gave up 1 base and J gave up 0 bases, with 10 bases separating them. CDR1 and CDR2 from the germline V gene are KGHSH and LQKENI. This CDR3 region has 15 residues. CDR3 coding DNA: TGTGCCAGCTCACCACTCAATGACCCCTCCTACGAGCAGTACTTC. Translated, it gives CASSPLNDPSYEQYF.

The CDR3 nucleotides read TGCGCCAGCAGTTCACCGGGAACCGAAGCTTTCTTT. As protein: CASSSPGTEAFF. The chain combines TRBV10-1 with TRBJ1-1; D remains unclear. The CDR3 is 12 residues long. Germline CDR1 and CDR2: WNHNN and SYGVQD (reference sequence). Trimming cost V 5 bases and J 8 bases, with 12 bases left between them.

This clonotype occurred a few times. The genes are TRBV5-1 and TRBJ2-2; 10 nucleotides match TRBD1. This CDR3 is built from 18 residues. V was clipped by 8 bases and J by 0 bases; unmatched bases: 13. The germline V gene has CDR1 SGHRS and CDR2 YFSETQ. CDR3 nucleotides: TGCGCCAGTCGCATACCGGGACAGGGGACAACGAACACCGGGGAGCTGTTTTTT. This codes for CASRIPGQGTTNTGELFF. Complete variable domain (other parts from reference TRBV5-1 and TRBJ2-2): KAGVTQTPRYLIKTRGQQVTLSCSPISGHRSVSWYQQTPGQGLQFLFEYFSETQRNKGNFPGRFSGRQFSNSRSEMNVSTLELGDSALYLCASRIPGQGTTNTGELFFGEGSRLTVL.

The V gene is TRBV28, the J gene TRBJ2-5; D uncertain. CDR3 length: 10 residues. Germline values: CDR1 MDHEN, CDR2 SYDVKM. Trimming removed 9 bases at V and 9 bases at J, with 11 bases between. DNA for the CDR3: TGTGCCAGACCGAGGTTGGCCCAGTACTTC. Its protein is CARPRLAQYF.

This clonotype was detected a few times. The chain employs TRBV15 and TRBJ2-5; 8 bases agree with TRBD2. The CDR3 loop spans 17 amino acids. V was clipped by 3 bases and J by 1 base; unmatched bases: 10. From germline, CDR1 is LNHNV and CDR2 YYDKDF (reference sequence). The CDR3 is CATSRLRAGGRQETQYF. DNA of the CDR3: TGTGCCACCAGCAGGCTCCGGGCGGGGGGCCGCCAAGAGACCCAGTACTTC.

The chain carries TRBV28 and TRBJ1-2, with D hard to call. Trimming removed 7 bases from V and 1 base from J, with 10 bases in between. The CDR3 is made up of 13 amino acids. The germline V gene has CDR1 MDHEN and CDR2 SYDVKM. The CDR3: CASKTADNYGYTF. DNA of the CDR3: TGTGCCAGCAAAACGGCCGATAACTATGGCTACACCTTC.

J is TRBJ1-2 and V is TRBV11-2, with D possibly matching TRBD1 (5 bases). The CDR3 is made up of 17 amino acids. Trimming left V 5 bases short and J 2 bases short, with 21 bases between. Germline CDR1 SGHAT, CDR2 FQNNGV. CDR3 coding DNA: TGTGCCAGCAGCCCAACTGCAGGGATCCCGACCAACTATGGCTACACCTTC. Translating it yields CASSPTAGIPTNYGYTF.

The rearrangement links TRBV5-1 to TRBJ2-3; 13 bases line up with TRBD2. CDR1 is SGHRS and CDR2 is YFSETQ in the germline V gene. CDR3 length equals 17 residues. Unmatched junction bases numbered 15, after V lost 7 bases and J lost 7 bases. The CDR3 here is CASFSTSGGADVNTQYF. The CDR3 nucleotides are TGCGCCAGCTTTTCAACTAGCGGGGGGGCCGATGTGAATACGCAGTATTTT.

The chain has TRBV28 and TRBJ1-1; D possibly corresponds to TRBD1 (5 bases). CDR1 and CDR2 (germline): MDHEN, SYDVKM. The CDR3 has 13 amino acids. In nucleotides, the CDR3 is TGTGCGAATCGGGGGAGAGAGAACACTGAAGCTTTCTTT. This codes for CANRGRENTEAFF.

This sequence joins TRBV4-3 and TRBJ2-5; no clear D. Per the germline V gene, CDR1 is LGHNA and CDR2 is YSLEER. Trimming removed 1 base from V and 4 bases from J, with 13 bases in between. There are 15 residues in the CDR3. The chain's CDR3 is CASSQAWTVLETQYF. CDR3 DNA sequence: TGCGCCAGCAGCCAAGCTTGGACGGTGTTAGAGACCCAGTACTTC.

This clonotype was picked up a small number of times. The chain carries TRBV12-3 or TRBV12-4 and TRBJ1-5; a possible D gene is TRBD1 (5 bases). CDR3 length: 15 amino acids. Trimming left V 5 bases short and J 4 bases short, with 15 bases between. Here the CDR3 reads CASSPGRKGNQPQHF. The DNA for the CDR3 is TGTGCCAGCAGTCCAGGACGCAAGGGGAATCAGCCCCAGCATTTT.

The chain uses TRBV6-6 and TRBJ2-7; 9 nucleotides match TRBD1. The CDR3 consists of 14 residues. Germline V gene data show CDR1 as MNHNY and CDR2 as SVGAGI (reference sequence). Trimming took 7 bases from V and 2 from J; bases not matched to a gene: 6. The DNA for the CDR3 is TGTGCCAGCAAGCCTAGACAGGGGGCCTACGAGCAGTACTTC. Translated: CASKPRQGAYEQYF.

This rearrangement joins TRBV6-5 to TRBJ2-2; no firm D call. The length of the CDR3 is 12 residues. Germline assignment: CDR1 MNHEY and CDR2 SVGAGI. V was cut by 2 bases and J by 7 bases, with 5 bases left in between. The CDR3: CASSYRYGELFF. CDR3 coding DNA: TGTGCCAGCAGTTACCGTTACGGGGAGCTGTTTTTT.

The gene calls are TRBV7-2 and TRBJ1-4, with TRBD1 matching over 9 bases. The J segment lost 5 bases and the V segment lost 1 base, leaving 5 bases of the junction unmatched. The CDR3 length is 16 residues. Germline V gene sequence: CDR1 SGHTA, CDR2 FQGNSA. The CDR3 DNA reads TGTGCCAGCAGCTTAGTTTGGGGGACAGGGAATGAAAAACTGTTTTTT. It translates to CASSLVWGTGNEKLFF.

CDR3 in amino acids: CASSLTGTGHEQYV. CDR3 bases: TGTGCCAGCTCCCTAACCGGGACAGGGCACGAGCAGTACGTC. The chain links TRBV18 to TRBJ2-7, with TRBD1 matching over 9 bases. The CDR3 is 14 residues long. The J segment lost 5 bases and the V segment lost 6 bases, leaving 8 bases of the junction unmatched. Germline V gives CDR1 KGHSH, CDR2 LQKENI.

This chain connects TRBV29-1 to TRBJ2-3; 8 nucleotides match TRBD2. Trimming removed 3 bases from V and 2 bases from J; junction bases left unmatched: 1. The CDR3 totals 13 residues. Germline-derived CDR1 and CDR2 are SQVTM and ANQGSEA. CDR3 loop: CSVERGVTDTQYF. The CDR3, as DNA: TGCAGCGTTGAGCGGGGGGTCACAGATACGCAGTATTTT.

As for this clonotype: Relative to the germline gene, one junction end is altered; a read error may explain this. The CDR3 loop is CSVEGLSYPYGQYF. The DNA of the CDR3 is TGCAGCGTTGAGGGGCTCTCCTACCCGTACGGGCAGTACTTC. The V call is TRBV29-1, the J call TRBJ2-7, with D tentatively TRBD1 (5 bases). This CDR3 is built from 14 residues. Germline V lookup: CDR1 SQVTM, CDR2 ANQGSEA.

The V call is TRBV5-6, the J call TRBJ2-7, with D hard to call. Trimming took off 7 bases at V and 3 bases at J, with 17 bases between the two ends. CDR3 length equals 14 residues. Germline V gene sequence: CDR1 SGHDT, CDR2 YYEEEE. CDR3 nucleotides: TGTGCCAGCCGACCGTCGGGCAGGCGCTACGAGCAGTACGTC. Translation gives CASRPSGRRYEQYV.

This clonotype was recorded a few times. The genes are TRBV7-3 and TRBJ2-3; unclear D gene. Germline CDR1 and CDR2: SGHTA and FQGTGA. With 3 bases removed from V and 4 bases from J, the gap between germline ends came to 8 bases. This CDR3 region has 13 residues. In nucleotides, the CDR3 is TGTGCCAGCAGCTTTGGACCAGCAGATACGCAGTATTTT. It is translated as CASSFGPADTQYF.